Following are 2 T cell receptor beta chains from one sample sequenced in a study of blood T cell repertoires in COVID-19. Sequenced by immunoSEQ multiplex PCR; TCRdb stores in-frame clones only, minus some. The sample contains more than 150,000 clones, 85% to 90% of which appear only once. Sequenced input: peripheral blood. These receptors originate from a man in his sixties or seventies with active or convalescent COVID-19.

The gene calls are TRBV2 and TRBJ1-1; possibly TRBD1 for D (5 bases). Germline CDR1 SNHLY, CDR2 FYNNEI. The CDR3 totals 14 residues. V lost 7 bases and J 3 bases, leaving 15 bases between the germline ends. The DNA for the CDR3 is TGTGCCAGCAACCGCGTCGGGGGGGACACTGAAGCTTTCTTT. Its protein product is CASNRVGGDTEAFF.

This clone occurred once. J is TRBJ1-1 and V is TRBV9, with unresolved D. V gave up 1 base and J gave up 1 base, with 8 bases separating them. Germline CDR1 is SGDLS and CDR2 is YYNGEE. CDR3 length: 14 amino acids. The CDR3 here is CASSVNSKNTEAFF. The CDR3 DNA reads as TGTGCCAGCAGCGTAAACAGCAAGAACACTGAAGCTTTCTTT.